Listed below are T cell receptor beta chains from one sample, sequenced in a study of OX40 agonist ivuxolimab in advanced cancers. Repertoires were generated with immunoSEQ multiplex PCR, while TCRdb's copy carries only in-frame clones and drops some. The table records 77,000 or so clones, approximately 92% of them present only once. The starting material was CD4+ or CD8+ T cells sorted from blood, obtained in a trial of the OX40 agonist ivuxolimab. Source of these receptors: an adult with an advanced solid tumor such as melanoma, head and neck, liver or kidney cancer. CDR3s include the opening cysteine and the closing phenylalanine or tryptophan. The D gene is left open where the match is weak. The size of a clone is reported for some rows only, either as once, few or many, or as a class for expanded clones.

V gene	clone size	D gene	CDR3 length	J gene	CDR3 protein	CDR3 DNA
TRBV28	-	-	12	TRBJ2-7	CASGIGRYEQYF	TGTGCCAGCGGTATAGGGAGGTACGAGCAGTACTTC
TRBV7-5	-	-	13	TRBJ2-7	CVRTPAAWYEQYF	TGTGTCAGAACCCCCGCAGCCTGGTACGAGCAGTACTTC
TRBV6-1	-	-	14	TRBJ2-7	CASSEGSQIYEQYF	TGTGCCAGCAGTGAAGGTTCGCAGATCTACGAGCAGTACTTC
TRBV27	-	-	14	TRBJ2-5	CASSQRGSQETQYF	TGTGCCAGCAGCCAACGGGGATCCCAAGAGACCCAGTACTTC
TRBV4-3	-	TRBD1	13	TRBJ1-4	CASSQDLDRKGFF	TGCGCCAGCAGCCAAGATCTGGACAGGAAGGGGTTTTTT
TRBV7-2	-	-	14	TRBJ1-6	CAGQGGGQSSPLHF	TGTGCCGGTCAGGGAGGAGGTCAAAGTTCACCCCTCCACTTT
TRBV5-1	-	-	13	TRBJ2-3	CASSPLSTDTQYF	TGCGCCAGCAGCCCGCTTAGCACAGATACGCAGTATTTT
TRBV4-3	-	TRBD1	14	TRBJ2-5	CASSQGQGLETQYF	TGCGCCAGCAGCCAAGGACAGGGGCTGGAGACCCAGTACTTC
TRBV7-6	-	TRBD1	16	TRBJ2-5	CASSLALSTGGETQYF	TGTGCCAGCAGCTTAGCGCTGTCGACAGGGGGAGAGACCCAGTACTTC
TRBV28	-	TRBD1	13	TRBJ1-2	CASRRTGSYGYTF	TGTGCCAGCAGGCGGACAGGGTCCTATGGCTACACCTTC
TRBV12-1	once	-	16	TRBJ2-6	CASSPRKGAGANVLTF	TGTGCCAGCAGCCCTAGAAAGGGGGCTGGGGCCAACGTCCTGACTTTC
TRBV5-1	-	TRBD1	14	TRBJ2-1	CASSMGTGYNEQFF	TGCGCCAGCAGCATGGGGACAGGCTACAATGAGCAGTTCTTC
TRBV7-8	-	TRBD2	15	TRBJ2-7	CASSLGLAGVNEQYF	TGTGCCAGCAGCTTGGGACTAGCGGGAGTCAACGAGCAGTACTTC
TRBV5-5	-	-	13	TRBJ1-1	CASSSPQGSEAFF	TGTGCCAGCAGCTCCCCTCAGGGCAGTGAAGCTTTCTTT
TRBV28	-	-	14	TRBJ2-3	CASSSTTVVDTQYF	TGTGCCAGCAGTTCCACCACAGTAGTTGATACGCAGTATTTT
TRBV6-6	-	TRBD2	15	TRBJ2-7	CASSPTSGRGYEQYF	TGTGCCAGCAGCCCTACTAGCGGGAGGGGTTACGAGCAGTACTTC
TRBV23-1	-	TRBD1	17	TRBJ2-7	CASSPDQNRQGIYEQYF	TGCGCCAGCAGTCCCGACCAAAATCGACAGGGTATCTACGAGCAGTACTTC
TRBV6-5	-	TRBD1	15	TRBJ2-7	CASSYKGQGAYEQYF	TGTGCCAGCAGTTACAAGGGACAGGGGGCCTACGAGCAGTACTTC
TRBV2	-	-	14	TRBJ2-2	CASSSQGGAGELFF	TGTGCCAGCAGTTCACAGGGGGGGGCCGGGGAGCTGTTTTTT
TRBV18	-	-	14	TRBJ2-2	CASSPPGATGELFF	TGTGCCAGCTCACCGCCAGGGGCTACCGGGGAGCTGTTTTTT
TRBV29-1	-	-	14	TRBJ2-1	CSAQRDRTYNEQFF	TGCAGCGCCCAGCGGGACAGGACCTACAATGAGCAGTTCTTC
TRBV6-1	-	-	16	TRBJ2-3	CASSEDRARLTDTQYF	TGTGCCAGCAGTGAAGATAGGGCACGATTAACAGATACGCAGTATTTT
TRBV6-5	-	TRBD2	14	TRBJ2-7	CASSNSGGTYEQYF	TGTGCCAGCAGTAATAGCGGGGGCACCTACGAGCAGTACTTC
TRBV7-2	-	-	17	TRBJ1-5	CASSLVGGRQSNQPQHF	TGTGCCAGCAGCTTAGTCGGTGGAAGGCAGTCGAATCAGCCCCAGCATTTT
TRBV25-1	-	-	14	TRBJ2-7	CASSGTQRTDEQYF	TGTGCCAGCAGCGGGACACAACGGACCGACGAGCAGTACTTC
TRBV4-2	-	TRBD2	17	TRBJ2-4	CASSQDVAGGPGNIQYF	TGTGCCAGCAGCCAAGATGTGGCGGGGGGGCCGGGGAACATTCAGTACTTC
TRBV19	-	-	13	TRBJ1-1	CASSIVENTEAFF	TGTGCCAGTAGTATAGTCGAAAACACTGAAGCTTTCTTT
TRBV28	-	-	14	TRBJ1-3	CASSLRGNGNTIYF	TGTGCCAGCAGTCTCAGGGGAAATGGAAACACCATATATTTT
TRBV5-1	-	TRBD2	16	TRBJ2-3	CASTPPTSGSADTQYF	TGCGCCAGCACCCCCCCTACTAGCGGGAGCGCGGATACGCAGTATTTT
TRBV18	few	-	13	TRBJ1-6	CASFQGVNSPLHF	TGTGCCAGCTTTCAGGGCGTAAATTCACCCCTCCACTTT
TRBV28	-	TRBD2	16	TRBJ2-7	CASSLTGSGGTYEQYF	TGTGCCAGCAGTTTGACGGGGTCGGGAGGAACCTACGAGCAGTACTTC
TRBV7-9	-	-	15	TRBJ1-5	CASSLGQGNNQPQHF	TGTGCCAGCAGCTTAGGTCAAGGGAATAATCAGCCCCAGCATTTT
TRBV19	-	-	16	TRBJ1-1	CASSMIGQTPNTEAFF	TGTGCCAGTAGTATGATAGGACAGACCCCGAACACTGAAGCTTTCTTT
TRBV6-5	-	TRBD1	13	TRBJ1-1	CANTDRPFTEAFF	TGTGCCAACACGGACAGGCCGTTCACTGAAGCTTTCTTT
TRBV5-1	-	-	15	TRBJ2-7	CASSLGPGLPGEQYF	TGCGCCAGCAGCTTGGGTCCGGGGCTCCCGGGCGAGCAGTACTTC
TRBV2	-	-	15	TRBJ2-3	CASRGGTIPGDTQYF	TGTGCCAGCAGGGGTGGGACAATCCCTGGGGATACGCAGTATTTT
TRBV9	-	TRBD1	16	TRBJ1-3	CASSYGTDTSGNTIYF	TGTGCCAGCAGCTATGGGACAGATACGTCTGGAAACACCATATATTTT
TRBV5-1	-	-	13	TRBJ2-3	CASGNPEVNTQYF	TGCGCCAGCGGCAACCCAGAGGTGAATACGCAGTATTTT
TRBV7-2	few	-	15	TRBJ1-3	CASSLAGQGGNTIYF	TGTGCCAGCAGCTTAGCGGGCCAGGGAGGCAACACCATATATTTT
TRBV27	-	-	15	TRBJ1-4	CASSLRGGGREKLFF	TGTGCCAGCAGTTTACGCGGGGGGGGTAGGGAAAAACTGTTTTTT
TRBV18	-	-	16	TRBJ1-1	CASSPRQPDMNTEAFF	TGTGCCAGCTCACCACGGCAGCCCGACATGAACACTGAAGCTTTCTTT
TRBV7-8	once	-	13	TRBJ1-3	CASSLNSGNTIYF	TGTGCCAGCAGCCTCAACTCTGGAAACACCATATATTTT
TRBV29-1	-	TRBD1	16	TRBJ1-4	CSVAGTAGTGGEKLFF	TGCAGCGTCGCCGGGACAGCGGGCACGGGGGGGGAAAAACTGTTTTTT
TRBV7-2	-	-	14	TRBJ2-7	CASSLQRASYEQYF	TGTGCCAGCAGCTTACAGCGGGCCTCCTACGAGCAGTACTTC
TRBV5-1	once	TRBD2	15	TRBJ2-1	CASSDTSGSGNEQFF	TGCGCCAGCAGCGATACTAGCGGGAGTGGCAATGAGCAGTTCTTC
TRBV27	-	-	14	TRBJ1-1	CASSLNRVNTEAFF	TGTGCCAGCAGTTTAAACAGGGTGAACACTGAAGCTTTCTTT
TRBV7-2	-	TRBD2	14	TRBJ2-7	CASSLGLAGDEQYF	TGTGCCAGCAGCTTAGGACTAGCGGGAGACGAGCAGTACTTC
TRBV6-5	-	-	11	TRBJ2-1	CASRNLVQQFF	TGTGCCAGCCGAAATCTAGTTCAGCAGTTCTTC
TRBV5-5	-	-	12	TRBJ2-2	CASSPFTGELFF	TGTGCCAGCAGCCCTTTCACCGGGGAGCTGTTTTTT
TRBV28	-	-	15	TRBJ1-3	CASSSTQGAGNTIYF	TGTGCCAGCAGTTCGACACAGGGCGCTGGAAACACCATATATTTT
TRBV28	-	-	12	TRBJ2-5	CASSVSLETQYF	TGTGCCAGCAGTGTTTCTTTAGAGACCCAGTACTTC
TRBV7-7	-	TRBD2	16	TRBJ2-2	CASSPTGTSGTGELFF	TGTGCCAGCAGCCCGACCGGGACTAGCGGAACCGGGGAGCTGTTTTTT
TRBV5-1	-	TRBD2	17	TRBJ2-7	CASSLVAGGPSPYEQYF	TGCGCCAGCAGCTTGGTAGCGGGGGGGCCGAGTCCCTACGAGCAGTACTTC
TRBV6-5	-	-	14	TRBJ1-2	CASSSIYSGNGYTF	TGTGCCAGCAGTTCAATTTACTCAGGGAATGGCTACACCTTC
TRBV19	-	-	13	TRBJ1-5	CASSIQINQPQHF	TGTGCCAGTAGTATCCAAATCAATCAGCCCCAGCATTTT
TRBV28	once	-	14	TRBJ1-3	CASTNRVSGNTIYF	TGTGCCAGCACCAACAGGGTCTCTGGAAACACCATATATTTT
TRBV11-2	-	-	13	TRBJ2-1	CASSTDRVNEQFF	TGTGCCAGCAGCACAGACCGCGTCAATGAGCAGTTCTTC
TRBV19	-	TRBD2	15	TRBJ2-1	CASSPPGTSYNEQFF	TGTGCCAGTAGTCCACCCGGGACTAGCTACAATGAGCAGTTCTTC